This TCR beta chain was recorded in a study of naive and memory T cell subsets. Regarding the study as a whole: Possibly reflecting memory cells re-expressing CD45RA, a few larger clonotypes occurred in naive repertoires, especially CD8.

This CDR3 is built from 12 residues. The J segment lost 5 bases and the V segment lost 5 bases, leaving 2 bases of the junction unmatched. From germline, CDR1 is MNHEY and CDR2 SVGAGI. This clonotype was counted between two and nine times. Its antigen remains unknown. Cells stained for CD3, CD4, CD8, CD45RA and CD27 were sorted into four subsets. An equimolar mix of two oligonucleotides served as the beta constant-region primer for TRBC1 and TRBC2. The ligated cDNA underwent four PCR rounds using SP2 and nested alpha and beta constant-region primers. The cDNA 3' end received a ligated single-stranded oligonucleotide carrying the SP2 primer and a 12-nucleotide UMI. TCRdb reprocessed the UMI-ligation and nested PCR reads via MiXCR and lists one record per CDR3 protein. The sample consists of some 82,000 distinct CDR3 sequences, about 10% of them appearing once.

The receptor was isolated from a human donor in good health. The rearrangement links TRBV6-5 to TRBJ2-5; 7 bases align to TRBD1. Sequencing was done on a sample of naive CD4+ T cells from blood. The DNA of the CDR3 is TGTGCCAGCAGTCCACAGGGGGAGACCCAGTACTTC. Its protein product is CASSPQGETQYF.